The 29 T cell receptor beta chains below were found in one sample sequenced in a study of OX40 agonist ivuxolimab in advanced cancers. Data came from immunoSEQ multiplex PCR; TCRdb stores just in-frame clones and leaves some out. Found here are approximately 25,000 clones, 86% of them singletons; the top ten hold roughly 42%. Sample: CD4+ or CD8+ T cells sorted from blood, taken in a trial of the OX40 agonist ivuxolimab. The receptors derive from an adult with an advanced solid tumor such as melanoma, head and neck, liver or kidney cancer.

The chain has TRBV27 and TRBJ2-7, with D perhaps matching TRBD1 (5 bases). The CDR3 has 13 amino acids. Germline V gene lookup returns CDR1 MNHEY and CDR2 SMNVEV (reference sequence). Trimming cost V 4 bases and J 2 bases, with 9 bases left between them. CDR3 in DNA: TGTGCCAGCAGTTGGGGCAGAACCTACGAGCAGTACTTC. It codes for CASSWGRTYEQYF.

The chain recombines TRBV11-1 with TRBJ2-7; D could derive from TRBD1 or TRBD2 (6 bases each). Trimming removed 4 bases from V and 3 bases from J, with 13 bases in between. The germline V gene has CDR1 SGHAT and CDR2 FQDESV (reference sequence). This CDR3 spans 14 amino acids. The CDR3 DNA is TGTGCCAGCAGCTCACCCGGGGGCGACTACGAGCAGTACTTC. This sequence encodes CASSSPGGDYEQYF.

This chain links TRBV7-6 with TRBJ2-1; 8 nucleotides match TRBD1. The V and J ends lost 5 bases and 2 bases, in that order; junction bases with no gene match: 2. The CDR3 runs to 14 residues. Germline V CDR1 and CDR2: SGHVS, FNYEAQ. The DNA of the CDR3 is TGTGCCAGCAGCGCAGGGGGCGCCTACAATGAGCAGTTCTTC. Its translation: CASSAGGAYNEQFF.

The chain has TRBV4-1 and TRBJ1-5, with 9 bases lining up with TRBD1. The V and J ends lost 1 base and 7 bases, in that order; junction bases with no gene match: 8. The germline V gene encodes CDR1 MGHRA and CDR2 YSYEKL. The CDR3 covers 16 residues. The CDR3: CASSQVYTGGEQPQHF. CDR3 bases: TGCGCCAGCAGCCAAGTCTATACAGGGGGCGAACAGCCCCAGCATTTT.

The V gene is TRBV28, the J gene TRBJ1-5; the D gene is possibly TRBD1 (5 bases). Trimming stripped 8 bases from V and 3 bases from J, with 17 bases between. The CDR3 extends over 15 amino acids. Germline-derived CDR1 and CDR2 are MDHEN and SYDVKM. The CDR3 nucleotides read TGTGCCAGCCATCTAGGGGACGGGTACAATCAGCCCCAGCATTTT. It translates to CASHLGDGYNQPQHF. Combining the CDR3 with reference TRBV28 and TRBJ1-5 gives the whole variable domain DVKVTQSSRYLVKRTGEKVFLECVQDMDHENMFWYRQDPGLGLRLIYFSYDVKMKEKGDIPEGYSVSREKKERFSLILESASTNQTSMYLCASHLGDGYNQPQHFGDGTRLSIL.

This clone qualifies as medium-sized. This chain uses TRBV5-4 with TRBJ2-4, with D perhaps assigned TRBD1 or TRBD2 (5 bases each). V was cut by 0 bases and J by 3 bases, with 10 bases left in between. The CDR3 spans 15 residues. Germline CDR1 SGHNT, CDR2 YYREEE (reference sequence). CDR3 amino acids: CASSLGGDGKNIQYF. The CDR3 DNA reads as TGTGCCAGCAGCTTGGGAGGGGACGGCAAAAACATTCAGTACTTC.

V and J are TRBV7-9 and TRBJ2-5; tentatively, D is TRBD2 (5 bases). Germline V gene data show CDR1 as SEHNR and CDR2 as FQNEAQ (reference sequence). The CDR3 extends over 13 amino acids. V lost 7 bases to trimming and J lost 2 bases, with 11 bases between them. The CDR3 DNA follows: TGTGCCAGCACCGCGAGACTACAAGAGACCCAGTACTTC. It is translated as CASTARLQETQYF.

This clone was seen a single time. V is TRBV2 and J is TRBJ1-4, with 7 bases lining up with TRBD1. Per germline, CDR1 SNHLY and CDR2 FYNNEI. The CDR3 runs 13 residues. The trim removed 11 bases at V and 4 bases at J, leaving 7 bases unmatched. CDR3 loop: CAGYGTDNEKLFF. The CDR3 region has the DNA TGTGCCGGGTACGGGACAGATAATGAAAAACTGTTTTTT.

J is TRBJ2-7 and V is TRBV5-6; D unclear. Germline values: CDR1 SGHDT, CDR2 YYEEEE. V was shortened by 4 bases and J by 1 base, with 9 bases between the two germline ends. The CDR3 is 13 residues long. CDR3 region: CASSPGLSYEQYF. The CDR3 region has the DNA TGTGCCAGCAGCCCCGGATTGTCCTACGAGCAGTACTTC.

About this clone itself: An end of the junction differs from the germline gene, which may be a read error. The sample contains more than one DNA sequence encoding this CDR3. The chain couples TRBV14 to TRBJ2-4; 7 bases line up with TRBD1. Germline-derived CDR1 and CDR2 are SGHDN and FVKESK. The CDR3 runs to 15 residues. This chain's CDR3 is CASSRDSLAKNIQYF. In DNA form, the CDR3 reads TGTGCCAGCAGCAGGGACAGTTTAGCCAAAAACATTCAGTATTTC. Combining the CDR3 with reference TRBV14 and TRBJ2-4 gives the whole variable domain EAGVTQFPSHSVIEKGQTVTLRCDPISGHDNLYWYRRVMGKEIKFLLHFVKESKQDESGMPNNRFLAERTGGTYSTLKVQPAELEDSGVYFCASSRDSLAKNIQYFGAGTRLSVL.

This chain connects TRBV11-2 to TRBJ1-5; the match to TRBD1 covers 11 bases. The CDR3 sequence is 16 residues long. V trimming: 5 bases; J trimming: 1 base; junction bases outside the gene matches: 4. Germline-derived CDR1 and CDR2 are SGHAT and FQNNGV. The CDR3 DNA reads TGTGCCAGCAGCCCAGGGACAGGGGGAAGCAATCAGCCCCAGCATTTT. Its translation is CASSPGTGGSNQPQHF. The full variable domain, in which reference TRBV11-2 and TRBJ1-5 provide the parts outside the CDR3, is EAGVAQSPRYKIIEKRQSVAFWCNPISGHATLYWYQQILGQGPKLLIQFQNNGVVDDSQLPKDRFSAERLKGVDSTLKIQPAKLEDSAVYLCASSPGTGGSNQPQHFGDGTRLSIL.

The V and J genes are TRBV28 and TRBJ1-6, with D possibly being TRBD1 (6 bases). The CDR3 runs 18 residues. The ends were cut back, 7 bases at V and 4 bases at J, with 23 bases in the middle. Germline values: CDR1 MDHEN, CDR2 SYDVKM. The CDR3, as DNA: TGTGCCAGCACTCCCAGCACCGGGGCAGGGGTGTATAATTCACCCCTCCACTTT. Translated: CASTPSTGAGVYNSPLHF.

This clone is judged large. The chain combines TRBV10-1 with TRBJ2-1, with D possibly TRBD1 on 5 matching bases. The length of the CDR3 is 13 residues. Germline values: CDR1 WNHNN, CDR2 SYGVQD (reference sequence). Trimming shortened V by 0 bases and J by 7 bases, and 7 bases separated the two germline ends. This CDR3 is CASSESRGNEQFF. The CDR3 DNA reads as TGCGCCAGCAGTGAGTCTAGGGGTAATGAGCAGTTCTTC.

The gene calls are TRBV9 and TRBJ1-3; TRBD1 aligns across 8 bases. Trimming at V came to 3 bases and at J to 7 bases, leaving 3 bases not matched to a gene. Germline V gene data show CDR1 as SGDLS and CDR2 as YYNGEE. The CDR3 totals 13 residues. CDR3 nucleotides: TGTGCCAGCAGCGAGGCAGGGGGCAACACCATATATTTT. This gives the protein CASSEAGGNTIYF.

The rearrangement joins TRBV25-1 to TRBJ1-4; D uncertain. CDR1 is MGHDK, CDR2 SYGVNS, per germline. The CDR3 length is 15 residues. Trimming took 6 bases from V and 3 from J, leaving 14 bases between them. CDR3 loop: CASRADSPPNEKLFF. The DNA for the CDR3 is TGTGCCAGCAGGGCCGATTCACCTCCTAATGAAAAACTGTTTTTT.

V is TRBV25-1 and J is TRBJ2-5; unclear D gene. Germline V gene data show CDR1 as MGHDK and CDR2 as SYGVNS. The CDR3 runs to 15 residues. Between the trimmed V and J ends, which lost 3 bases and 4 bases, there was a span of 15 bases. The CDR3, as DNA: TGTGCCAGCAGTGATGACGGATTATCAGCAGAGACCCAGTACTTC. Protein: CASSDDGLSAETQYF.

The chain is built from TRBV11-1 and TRBJ2-7; 10 bases map to TRBD1. The CDR3 spans 15 residues. Germline CDR1 and CDR2: SGHAT and FQDESV (reference sequence). With V trimmed by 4 bases and J by 5 bases, 8 bases remained unmatched. Here the CDR3 DNA reads TGTGCCAGCAGCTCTCCGGGACAGGGGTTACACGAGCAGTACTTC. Its translation is CASSSPGQGLHEQYF.

By share of the sample, this clone is large. The chain employs TRBV19 and TRBJ2-3, with TRBD2 identical over 11 bases. Germline trimming cut 6 bases from V and 6 bases from J; bases unmatched to any gene: 5. This CDR3 spans 14 amino acids. In germline, CDR1 is LNHDA, CDR2 SQIVND (reference sequence). The CDR3 region has the DNA TGTGCCAGTAGCATGACTAGCGGGGTGGATACGCAGTATTTT. Protein: CASSMTSGVDTQYF.

DNA for the CDR3: TGTGCCAGCAGCTTGGATCTGGGGTCAACTAATGAAAAACTGTTTTTT. Translating gives CASSLDLGSTNEKLFF. This chain links TRBV5-4 with TRBJ1-4; D gene uncertain. V lost 0 bases to trimming and J lost 0 bases, with 9 bases between them. The CDR3 is made up of 16 amino acids. Germline V CDR1 and CDR2: SGHNT, YYREEE (reference sequence).

In its sample, this clone was seen once. The rearrangement links TRBV2 to TRBJ2-2; no clear D gene. The length of the CDR3 is 13 residues. Germline CDR1 and CDR2: SNHLY and FYNNEI. V was shortened by 10 bases and J by 1 base, with 10 bases between the two germline ends. The CDR3 loop is CATAAGNTGELFF. The CDR3 nucleotides read TGTGCCACAGCCGCAGGGAACACCGGGGAGCTGTTTTTT.

V usage is TRBV7-9 and J usage is TRBJ2-6, with D hard to call. The CDR3 extends over 17 amino acids. V lost 6 bases and J lost 0, with 15 bases in between. Germline V gene data show CDR1 as SEHNR and CDR2 as FQNEAQ (reference sequence). The CDR3 DNA is TGTGCCAGCAGTAAAGCAGGATCCGACTCTGGGGCCAACGTCCTGACTTTC. This sequence encodes CASSKAGSDSGANVLTF.

The chain is built from TRBV5-6 and TRBJ1-1; D is unclear. V was trimmed by 4 bases and J by 5 bases, leaving 9 bases between them. From germline, CDR1 is SGHDT and CDR2 YYEEEE. This CDR3 spans 12 amino acids. DNA for the CDR3: TGTGCCAGCAGCATGGAAGGGACTGAAGCTTTCTTT. Residues: CASSMEGTEAFF.

The V gene is TRBV27, the J gene TRBJ2-7; D is uncertain. The CDR3 has 13 amino acids. V gave up 0 bases and J gave up 6 bases, with 9 bases separating them. Germline-derived CDR1 and CDR2 are MNHEY and SMNVEV (reference sequence). The CDR3 here is CASSLSPLSEQYF. In DNA, the CDR3 is TGTGCCAGCAGTTTATCCCCCCTAAGCGAGCAGTACTTC.

The chain combines TRBV4-1 with TRBJ2-7; D unclear. CDR1 is MGHRA, CDR2 YSYEKL, per germline. Trimming pared 1 base from V and 3 bases from J, leaving 13 bases between. The CDR3 is 15 amino acids. The CDR3: CASSQVSRGSYEQYF. Written as DNA, the CDR3 is TGCGCCAGCAGCCAAGTTTCTCGCGGCAGCTACGAGCAGTACTTC.

As concerns this clone: The junction shows a germline mismatch at one end, possibly a read error. The chain couples TRBV19 to TRBJ2-1; D may be TRBD2 (5 bases). The germline CDR1 and CDR2 sequences are LNHDA and SQIVND (reference sequence). This CDR3 is built from 15 residues. Here the CDR3 reads CASRIAPSSYNEQFF. The CDR3 region has the DNA TGTGCCAGTAGGATAGCGCCTAGCTCCTACAATGAGCAGTTCTTC. The full variable domain, in which reference TRBV19 and TRBJ2-1 provide the parts outside the CDR3, is DGGITQSPKYLFRKEGQNVTLSCEQNLNHDAMYWYRQDPGQGLRLIYYSQIVNDFQKGDIAEGYSVSREKKESFPLTVTSAQKNPTAFYLCASRIAPSSYNEQFFGPGTRLTVL.

This sequence joins TRBV11-2 and TRBJ2-7, with 7 nucleotides matching TRBD1. Germline loops: CDR1 SGHAT, CDR2 FQNNGV. Trimming at V came to 5 bases and at J to 5 bases, leaving 24 bases not matched to a gene. The CDR3 extends over 19 amino acids. The CDR3 here is CASSRSPGQTFGMSDEQYF. The CDR3 coding sequence is TGTGCCAGCAGCCGTTCTCCGGGACAGACGTTCGGGATGTCCGACGAGCAGTACTTC.

V and J are TRBV15 and TRBJ2-2; D remains ambiguous. The germline CDR1 and CDR2 sequences are LNHNV and YYDKDF (reference sequence). The CDR3 runs 12 residues. Trimming took off 8 bases at V and 8 bases at J, with 12 bases between the two ends. CDR3 nucleotides: TGTGCCACCCGTTTAGTTTCAGGGGAGCTGTTTTTT. Its protein product is CATRLVSGELFF.

The genes are TRBV7-6 and TRBJ1-1; D not resolved. Germline values: CDR1 SGHVS, CDR2 FNYEAQ. V lost 5 bases and J lost 5, with 12 bases in between. CDR3 length: 13 amino acids. The CDR3 protein is CASSPAQLTEAFF. The CDR3 bases are TGTGCCAGCAGCCCGGCTCAGCTAACTGAAGCTTTCTTT.

The chain joins TRBV7-6 to TRBJ1-1; a possible D gene is TRBD1 (6 bases). This CDR3 comprises 13 residues. Trimming shortened V by 6 bases and J by 4 bases, and 12 bases separated the two germline ends. The V gene's germline CDR1 is SGHVS and CDR2 FNYEAQ. The CDR3 region has the DNA TGTGCCAGCAGGCTGACAGGAGGCACTGAAGCTTTCTTT. Translated: CASRLTGGTEAFF.